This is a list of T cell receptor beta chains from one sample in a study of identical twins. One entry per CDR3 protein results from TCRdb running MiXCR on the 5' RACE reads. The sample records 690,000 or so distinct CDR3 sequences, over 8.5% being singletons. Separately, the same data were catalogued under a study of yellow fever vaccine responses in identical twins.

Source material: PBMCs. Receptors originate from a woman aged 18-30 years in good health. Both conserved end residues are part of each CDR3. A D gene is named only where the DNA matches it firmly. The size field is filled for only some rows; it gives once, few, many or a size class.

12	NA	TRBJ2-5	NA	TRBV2	CASRGAWETQYF	TGTGCCAGCAGGGGGGCATGGGAGACCCAGTACTTC
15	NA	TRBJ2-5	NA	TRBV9	CASSARAGTPETQYF	TGTGCCAGCAGCGCGAGGGCCGGGACTCCAGAGACCCAGTACTTC
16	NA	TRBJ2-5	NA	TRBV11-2	CASNSGGRDVQETQYF	TGTGCCAGCAACTCAGGCGGCAGGGATGTTCAAGAGACCCAGTACTTC
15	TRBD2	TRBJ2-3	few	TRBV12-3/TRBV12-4	CASSWDWGGTDTQYF	TGTGCCAGCAGTTGGGACTGGGGGGGAACAGATACGCAGTATTTT
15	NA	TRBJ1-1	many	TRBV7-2	CASSLRHDVATEAFF	TGTGCCAGCAGCTTAAGACATGACGTAGCCACTGAAGCTTTCTTT
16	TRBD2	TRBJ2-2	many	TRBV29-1	CSGRGLAGAVTGELFF	TGCAGCGGAAGGGGACTAGCGGGAGCTGTCACCGGGGAGCTGTTTTTT
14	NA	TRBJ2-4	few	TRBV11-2	CASSAGVRGNIQYF	TGTGCCAGCAGCGCAGGGGTTCGGGGAAACATTCAGTACTTC
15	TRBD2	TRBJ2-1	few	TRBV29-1	CSVENSGSHYNEQFF	TGCAGCGTTGAGAATAGCGGGAGCCATTACAATGAGCAGTTCTTC
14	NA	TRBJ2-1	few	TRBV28	CASSSRSPYNEQFF	TGTGCCAGCAGCTCTAGAAGCCCCTACAATGAGCAGTTCTTC
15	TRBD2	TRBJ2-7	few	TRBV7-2	CASSVGVGLASEQYF	TGTGCCAGCAGCGTGGGGGTAGGACTAGCAAGCGAGCAGTACTTC